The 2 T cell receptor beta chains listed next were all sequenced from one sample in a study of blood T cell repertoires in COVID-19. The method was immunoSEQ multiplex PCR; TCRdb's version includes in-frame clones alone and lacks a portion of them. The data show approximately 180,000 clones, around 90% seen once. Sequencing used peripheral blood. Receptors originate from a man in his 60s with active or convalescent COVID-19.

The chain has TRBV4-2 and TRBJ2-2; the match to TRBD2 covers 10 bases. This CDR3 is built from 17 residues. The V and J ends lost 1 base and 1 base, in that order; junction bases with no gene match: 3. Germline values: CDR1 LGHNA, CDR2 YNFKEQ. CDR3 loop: CASSQAAGGLNTGELFF. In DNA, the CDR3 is TGTGCCAGCAGCCAAGCAGCGGGGGGGCTGAACACCGGGGAGCTGTTTTTT.

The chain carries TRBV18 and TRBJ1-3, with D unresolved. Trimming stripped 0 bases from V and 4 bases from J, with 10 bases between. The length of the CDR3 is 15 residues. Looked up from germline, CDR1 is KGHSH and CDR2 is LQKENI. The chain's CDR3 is CASSPPAADGNTIYF. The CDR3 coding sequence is TGTGCCAGCTCACCACCGGCAGCGGACGGAAACACCATATATTTT.